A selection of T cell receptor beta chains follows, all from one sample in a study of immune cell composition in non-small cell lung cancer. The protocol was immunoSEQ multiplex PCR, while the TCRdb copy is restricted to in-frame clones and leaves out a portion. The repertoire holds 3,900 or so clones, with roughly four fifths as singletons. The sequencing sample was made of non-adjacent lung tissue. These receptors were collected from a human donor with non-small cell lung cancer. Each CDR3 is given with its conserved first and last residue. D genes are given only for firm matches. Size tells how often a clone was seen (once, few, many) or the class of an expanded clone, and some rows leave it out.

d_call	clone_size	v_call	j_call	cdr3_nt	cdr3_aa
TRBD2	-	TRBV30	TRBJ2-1	TGTGCCTGGAGTGTAGGGGGACTAGCAACTCCTCGCAATGAGCAGTTCTTC	CAWSVGGLATPRNEQFF
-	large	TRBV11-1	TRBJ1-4	TGTGCCAGCAGCTTCACTGCAAGCAATGAAAAACTGTTTTTT	CASSFTASNEKLFF
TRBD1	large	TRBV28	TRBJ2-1	TGTGCCAGCAGTCGCACAGGGGAGTACAATGAGCAGTTCTTC	CASSRTGEYNEQFF
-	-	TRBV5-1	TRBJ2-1	TGCGCCAGCAGCTTCACAGAGTTCTCCTACAATGAGCAGTTCTTC	CASSFTEFSYNEQFF
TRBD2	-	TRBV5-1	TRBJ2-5	TGCGCCAGCAGCTTAGCGGGGGCAAACCAAGAGACCCAGTACTTC	CASSLAGANQETQYF
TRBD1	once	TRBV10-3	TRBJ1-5	TGTGCCATCAGTGACCCCACCCAGGGGGCAATCAGCAATCAGCCCCAGCATTTT	CAISDPTQGAISNQPQHF
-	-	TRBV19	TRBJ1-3	TGTGCCAGTAGTATTATCGGGGACTCTGGAAACACCATATATTTT	CASSIIGDSGNTIYF
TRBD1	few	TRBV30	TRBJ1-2	TGTGCCTGGAGTATGAGGGGGCGCGGATACTATGGCTACACCTTC	CAWSMRGRGYYGYTF
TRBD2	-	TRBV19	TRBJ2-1	TGTGCCAGCGGACTAGCGGGAGGGAGTGGAGAGCAGTTCTTC	CASGLAGGSGEQFF
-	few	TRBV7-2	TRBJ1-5	TGTGCCAGCAGCTTGGGCCCCAATCAGCCCCAGCATTTT	CASSLGPNQPQHF
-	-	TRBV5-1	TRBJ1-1	TGCGCCAGCAGCTTAGGACAGATGAACACTGAAGCTTTCTTT	CASSLGQMNTEAFF
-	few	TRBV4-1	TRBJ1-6	TGCGCCAGCAGCCAAAGATATCCCGAGTATAATTCACCCCTCCACTTT	CASSQRYPEYNSPLHF
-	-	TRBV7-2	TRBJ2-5	TGTGCCAGCAGCCAAACTAGAGAAGAGACCCAGTACTTC	CASSQTREETQYF
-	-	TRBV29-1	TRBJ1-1	TGCAGCGTGGAGGTGGGAGGCACTGAAGCTTTCTTT	CSVEVGGTEAFF
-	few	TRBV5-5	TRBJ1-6	TGTGCCAGCAGCTTGACGAGGGATTCACCCCTCCACTTT	CASSLTRDSPLHF
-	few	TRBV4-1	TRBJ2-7	TGCGCCAGCAGCCAAGCTATCGCTCGCGAGCAGTACTTC	CASSQAIAREQYF
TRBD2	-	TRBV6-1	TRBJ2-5	TGTGCCAGCAGTGAACTCCTTGGCGGGGGGGCCGGGGAGACCCAGTACTTC	CASSELLGGGAGETQYF
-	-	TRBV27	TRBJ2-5	TGTGCCAGCAGTTCAACTAGCTGGGAGACCCAGTACTTC	CASSSTSWETQYF
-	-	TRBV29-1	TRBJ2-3	TGCAGCGTTGAAGACCGGATGACATGGGATACGCAGTATTTT	CSVEDRMTWDTQYF
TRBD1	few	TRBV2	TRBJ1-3	TGTGCCAGCAGTGGACAGGGAGCTGGAAACACCATATATTTT	CASSGQGAGNTIYF
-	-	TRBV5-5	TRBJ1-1	TGTGCCAGCAGCTTCTTTGACTGGAACACTGAAGCTTTCTTT	CASSFFDWNTEAFF
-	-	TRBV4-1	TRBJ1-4	TGCGCCAGCAGTCGGACTGAAGTTCGCGAAAAACTGTTTTTT	CASSRTEVREKLFF
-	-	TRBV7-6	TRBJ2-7	TGTGCCAGCAGCTTAGGCCCCGGCGAGCAGTACTTC	CASSLGPGEQYF
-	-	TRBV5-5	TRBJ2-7	TGTGCCAGCGGACGTCAGGGGGGATCCCGCTACGAGCAGTACTTC	CASGRQGGSRYEQYF
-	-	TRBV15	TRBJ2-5	TGTGCCACCAGCGGGAGGGGGGAGACCCAGTACTTC	CATSGRGETQYF
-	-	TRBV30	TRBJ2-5	TGTGCCTGGAGTGTAAGGGGGATTAGGGAGACCCAGTACTTC	CAWSVRGIRETQYF
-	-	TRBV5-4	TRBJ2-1	TGTGCCAGCAGCGTACAAATCAATGAGCAGTTCTTC	CASSVQINEQFF
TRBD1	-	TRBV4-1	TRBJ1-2	TGCGCCAGCAGCCAGGCCCCCGGGACAGTCAACTATGGCTACACCTTC	CASSQAPGTVNYGYTF
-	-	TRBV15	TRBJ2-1	TGTGCCACCAGCAGAGGACTCGGGGGCTACAATGAGCAGTTCTTC	CATSRGLGGYNEQFF
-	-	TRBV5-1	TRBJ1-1	TGCGCCAGCAGCTTGGGACAGCCGAACACTGAAGCTTTCTTT	CASSLGQPNTEAFF
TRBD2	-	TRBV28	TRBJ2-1	TGTGCCAGCAGTTTATGGCTTGCGGGAGGCAGAAATGAGCAGTTCTTC	CASSLWLAGGRNEQFF
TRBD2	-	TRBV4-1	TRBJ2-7	TGCGCCAGCAGCCAAGAATCGGCTAGCGGGAGGGACGAGCAGTACTTC	CASSQESASGRDEQYF
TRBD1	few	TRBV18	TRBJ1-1	TGTGCCAGCTCACGGCGGGACAGGCTGAACACTGAAGCTTTCTTT	CASSRRDRLNTEAFF
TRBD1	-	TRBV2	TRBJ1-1	TGTGCCAGCAGTGCTCAGGGGGTAAGCACTGAAGCTTTCTTT	CASSAQGVSTEAFF
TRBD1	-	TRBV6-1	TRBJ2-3	TGTGCCAGCAGTGAAGTGGCAGGGGGCCAAGATACGCAGTATTTT	CASSEVAGGQDTQYF
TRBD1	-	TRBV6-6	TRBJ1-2	TGTGCCAGCAGTTCCACAGGGGTCTATGGCTACACCTTC	CASSSTGVYGYTF
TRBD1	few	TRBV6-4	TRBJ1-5	TGTGCCAGCACCATCACAATGCAGACAGGGAGAGACAATCAGCCCCAGCATTTT	CASTITMQTGRDNQPQHF
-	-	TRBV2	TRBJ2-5	TGTGCCAGCAGCACAGGTCCCCAAGAGACCCAGTACTTC	CASSTGPQETQYF
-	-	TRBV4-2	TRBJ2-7	TGTGCCAGCAGCCAAGGGAGTCAGGGTCCCTACGAGCAGTACTTC	CASSQGSQGPYEQYF
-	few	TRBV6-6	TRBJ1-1	TGTGCCAGCAGGCTACAGGGAGTCACTGAAGCTTTCTTT	CASRLQGVTEAFF